The text below deals with one T cell receptor beta chain. The data were obtained in a study of blood T cell repertoires in COVID-19. Produced via immunoSEQ multiplex PCR; TCRdb's table is partial and in-frame only. The table shows about 140,000 clones, with 80% occurring only once. Trimming removed 5 bases from V and 5 bases from J, with 7 bases in between. CDR3 length: 12 amino acids. The germline V gene has CDR1 MNHEY and CDR2 SMNVEV (reference sequence). This clonotype originated in an older man who had recovered from COVID-19. This chain links TRBV27 with TRBJ1-5, with D maybe TRBD1 (5 bases). The sample taken for sequencing was peripheral blood. This CDR3 is CASSGGDQPQHF. The CDR3 DNA reads as TGTGCCAGCAGTGGAGGGGATCAGCCCCAGCATTTT.